This T cell receptor beta chain emerged from a study of blood T cell repertoires in COVID-19 (dated by TCRdb to 2019 to 2021). For the study in its entirety: Collaborator samples came from the United States, Italy and Spain and covered acute and convalescent phases of COVID-19. The repertoires were released in a freely available public database meant as a resource for research on the immune response to SARS-CoV-2. The samples were drawn from two sources: the first 160 participants of the ongoing ImmuneRACE study, and 1,254 subjects contributed by 6 global collaborators. The prospective study material was composed of cDNA or gDNA derived from T cells, B-cell-depleted T cells, or PBMCs. Sample metadata almost always included a de-identified subject ID, COVID-19 status, age in years and sex. Where available, HLA class I and class II types were taken from metadata supplied by the sample provider and were not determined by assay-based typing. Deeply sampled blood TCRbeta repertoires from subjects exposed to, actively infected with, or recovered from COVID-19 were included in the dataset.

Note on this clone: It has no known antigen specificity. Base-call qualities are not available, and no considerably larger clone is one nucleotide away.

From its cysteine to its phenylalanine, the CDR3 spans 17 amino acids. Only the CDR3 portion is preserved as DNA: 51 bases, with reading frame beginning at the first base. CDR1 and CDR2 (LNHDA, SQIVND) derive from the germline V gene (reference sequence). For this chain, trimming is 5 bases at the V end and 2 bases at the J end, and the number of junction bases without a gene match is 14. TCRbeta CDR3 regions were amplified from genomic DNA using the immunoSEQ Assay, a bias-controlled multiplex PCR. The original methods were these. Nucleated cell counts per sample were estimated from amplification of reference gene primers within the assay. Sequence reads were collapsed and filtered to measure the absolute abundance of every unique TCRbeta CDR3 rearrangement. Productive Simpson clonality was computed per sample as the square root of Simpson's diversity index over productive rearrangements. Imported from immuneACCESS, the table was reduced by TCRdb to in-frame sequences with V and J called. These copies leave out some clones; in studies compared against another copy, an unresolved V gene accounts for under half, and the cause of the remainder is not known. That table gives V, J and clone size, and the DNA gave D and trimming. The sample data list about 170,000 clones, and about 85% of these were observed just once. 6.5% to 7.5% of the sample is in the top ten clones.

What the study reported, not specific to this receptor: Clinical and demographic metadata were provided uncurated, with the amount varying by source and participant.

At one collaborating source in Seattle, patients were enrolled during active infection and were followed longitudinally through the course of disease. Collaborating institutions collected whole blood in K2EDTA tubes following their own protocols. For TCRbeta analysis, collaborator samples were shipped as frozen whole blood, as isolated PBMCs, or as DNA extracted from either sample type. The receptor's source is an elderly man with COVID-19, enrolled during active disease. Sequencing used peripheral blood. This chain is built from TRBV19 and TRBJ1-2; 7 bases in between match TRBD1. The sequenced DNA is TGTGCCAGTAGTCAGAACCCAACAGGGGCAAGCAACTATGGCTACACCTTC. It codes for CASSQNPTGASNYGYTF.